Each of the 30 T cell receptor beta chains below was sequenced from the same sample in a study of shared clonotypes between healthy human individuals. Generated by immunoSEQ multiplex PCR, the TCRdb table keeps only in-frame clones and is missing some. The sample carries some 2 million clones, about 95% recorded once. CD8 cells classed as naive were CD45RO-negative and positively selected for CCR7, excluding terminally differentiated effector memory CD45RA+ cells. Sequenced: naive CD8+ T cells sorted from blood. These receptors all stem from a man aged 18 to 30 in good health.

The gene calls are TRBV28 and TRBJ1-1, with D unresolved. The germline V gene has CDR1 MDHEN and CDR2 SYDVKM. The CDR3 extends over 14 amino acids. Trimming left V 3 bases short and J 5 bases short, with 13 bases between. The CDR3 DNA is TGTGCCAGCAGTTTTACCATACCCGGTACTGAAGCTTTCTTT. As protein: CASSFTIPGTEAFF. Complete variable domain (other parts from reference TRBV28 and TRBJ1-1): DVKVTQSSRYLVKRTGEKVFLECVQDMDHENMFWYRQDPGLGLRLIYFSYDVKMKEKGDIPEGYSVSREKKERFSLILESASTNQTSMYLCASSFTIPGTEAFFGQGTRLTVV.

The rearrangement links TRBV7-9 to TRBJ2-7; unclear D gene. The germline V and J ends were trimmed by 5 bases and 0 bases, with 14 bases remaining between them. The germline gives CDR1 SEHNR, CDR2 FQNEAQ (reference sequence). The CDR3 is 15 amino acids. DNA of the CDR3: TGTGCCAGCAGCCAGATTCATAGCAGCTCCTACGAGCAGTACTTC. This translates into CASSQIHSSSYEQYF.

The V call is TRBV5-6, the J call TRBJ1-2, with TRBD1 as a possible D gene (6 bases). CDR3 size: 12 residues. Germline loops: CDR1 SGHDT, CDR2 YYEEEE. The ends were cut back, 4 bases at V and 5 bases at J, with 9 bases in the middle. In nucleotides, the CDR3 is TGTGCCAGCAGCACAGGACAGTATGGCTACACCTTC. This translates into CASSTGQYGYTF. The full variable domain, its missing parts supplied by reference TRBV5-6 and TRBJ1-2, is DAGVTQSPTHLIKTRGQQVTLRCSPKSGHDTVSWYQQALGQGPQFIFQYYEEEERQRGNFPDRFSGHQFPNYSSELNVNALLLGDSALYLCASSTGQYGYTFGSGTRLTVV.

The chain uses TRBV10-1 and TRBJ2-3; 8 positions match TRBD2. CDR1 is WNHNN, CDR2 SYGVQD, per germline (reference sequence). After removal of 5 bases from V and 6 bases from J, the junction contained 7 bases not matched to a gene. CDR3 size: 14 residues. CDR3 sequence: CASSYQREYDTQYF. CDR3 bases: TGCGCCAGCAGTTACCAGCGGGAGTACGATACGCAGTATTTT.

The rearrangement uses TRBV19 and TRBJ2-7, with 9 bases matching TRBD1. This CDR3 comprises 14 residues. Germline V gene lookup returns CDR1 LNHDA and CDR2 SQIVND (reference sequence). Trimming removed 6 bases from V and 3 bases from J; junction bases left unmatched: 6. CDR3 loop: CASSFTGGSYEQYF. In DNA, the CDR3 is TGTGCCAGTAGCTTTACAGGGGGCAGCTACGAGCAGTACTTC.

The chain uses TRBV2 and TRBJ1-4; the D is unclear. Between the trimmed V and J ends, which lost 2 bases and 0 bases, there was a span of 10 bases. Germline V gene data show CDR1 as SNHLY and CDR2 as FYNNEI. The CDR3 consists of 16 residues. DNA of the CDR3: TGTGCCAGCAGTGAAATCGTAGTTGCAACTAATGAAAAACTGTTTTTT. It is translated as CASSEIVVATNEKLFF.

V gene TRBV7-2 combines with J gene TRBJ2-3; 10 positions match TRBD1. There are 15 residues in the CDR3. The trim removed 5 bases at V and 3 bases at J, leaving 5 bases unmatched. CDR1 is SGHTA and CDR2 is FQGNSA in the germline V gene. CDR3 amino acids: CASSPGQGGTDTQYF. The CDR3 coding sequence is TGTGCCAGCAGCCCCGGACAGGGGGGGACAGATACGCAGTATTTT.

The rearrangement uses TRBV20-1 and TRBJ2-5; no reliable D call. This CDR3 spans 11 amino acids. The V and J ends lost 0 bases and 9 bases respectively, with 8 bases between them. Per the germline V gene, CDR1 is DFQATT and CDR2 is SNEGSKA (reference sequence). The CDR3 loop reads CSARDLDSQYF. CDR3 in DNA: TGCAGTGCTAGAGATCTAGATTCCCAGTACTTC.

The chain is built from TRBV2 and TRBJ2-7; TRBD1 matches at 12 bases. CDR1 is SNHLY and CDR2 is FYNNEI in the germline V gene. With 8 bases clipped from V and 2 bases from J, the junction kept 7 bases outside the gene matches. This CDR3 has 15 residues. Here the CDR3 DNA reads TGTGCCAGCGGACCGGGACAGGGGGCAACCTACGAGCAGTACTTC. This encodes CASGPGQGATYEQYF.

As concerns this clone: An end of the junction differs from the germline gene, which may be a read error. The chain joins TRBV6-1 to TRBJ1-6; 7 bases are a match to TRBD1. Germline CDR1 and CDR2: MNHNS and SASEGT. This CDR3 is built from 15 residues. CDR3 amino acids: CASSEATGLASPLHF. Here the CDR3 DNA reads TGTGCCAGCAGCGAAGCGACAGGGTTGGCTTCACCCCTCCACTTT.

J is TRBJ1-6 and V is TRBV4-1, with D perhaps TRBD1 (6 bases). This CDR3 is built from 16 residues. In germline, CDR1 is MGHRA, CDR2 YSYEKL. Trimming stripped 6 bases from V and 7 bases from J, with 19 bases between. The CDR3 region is CASSQTPGVGNSPLHF. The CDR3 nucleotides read TGCGCCAGCAGTCAGACCCCAGGGGTGGGAAATTCACCCCTCCACTTT.

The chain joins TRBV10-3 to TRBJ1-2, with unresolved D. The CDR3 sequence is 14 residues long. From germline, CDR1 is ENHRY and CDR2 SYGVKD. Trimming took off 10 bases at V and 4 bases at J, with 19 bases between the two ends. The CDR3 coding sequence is TGTGCCACCAATGAGGTTTTAGAAAGCTATGGCTACACCTTC. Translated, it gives CATNEVLESYGYTF.

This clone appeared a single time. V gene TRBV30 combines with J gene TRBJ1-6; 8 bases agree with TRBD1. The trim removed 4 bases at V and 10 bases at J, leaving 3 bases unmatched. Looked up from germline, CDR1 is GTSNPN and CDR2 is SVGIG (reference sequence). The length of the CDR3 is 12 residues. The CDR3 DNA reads TGTGCCTGGAATGGACAGGGCTCACCCCTCCACTTT. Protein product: CAWNGQGSPLHF.

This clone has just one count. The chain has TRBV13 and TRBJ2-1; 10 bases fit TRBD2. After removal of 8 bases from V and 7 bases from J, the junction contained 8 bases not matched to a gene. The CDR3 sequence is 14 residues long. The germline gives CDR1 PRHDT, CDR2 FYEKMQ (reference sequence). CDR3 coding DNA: TGTGCCAGCCAAGCGGGGGGGCCGGAGAATGAGCAGTTCTTC. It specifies CASQAGGPENEQFF.

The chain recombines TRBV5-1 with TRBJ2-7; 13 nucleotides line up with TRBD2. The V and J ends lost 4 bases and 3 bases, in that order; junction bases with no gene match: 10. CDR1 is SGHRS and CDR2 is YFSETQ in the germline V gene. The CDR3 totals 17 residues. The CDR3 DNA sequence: TGCGCCAGCAGCGCTGGACTAGCGGGGGAGGACTACTACGAGCAGTACTTC. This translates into CASSAGLAGEDYYEQYF.

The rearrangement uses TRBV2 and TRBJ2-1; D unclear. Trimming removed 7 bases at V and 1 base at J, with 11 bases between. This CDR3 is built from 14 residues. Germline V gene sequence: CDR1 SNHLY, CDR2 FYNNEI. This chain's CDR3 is CASNDVGSYNEQFF. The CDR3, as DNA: TGTGCCAGCAACGATGTGGGGTCCTACAATGAGCAGTTCTTC.

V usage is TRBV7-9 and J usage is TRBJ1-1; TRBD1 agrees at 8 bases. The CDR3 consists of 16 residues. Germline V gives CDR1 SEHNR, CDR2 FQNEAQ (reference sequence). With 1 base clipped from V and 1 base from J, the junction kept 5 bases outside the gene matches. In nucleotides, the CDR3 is TGTGCCAGCAGCTTAGTCAGGGGGCCGGGGAACACTGAAGCTTTCTTT. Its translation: CASSLVRGPGNTEAFF.

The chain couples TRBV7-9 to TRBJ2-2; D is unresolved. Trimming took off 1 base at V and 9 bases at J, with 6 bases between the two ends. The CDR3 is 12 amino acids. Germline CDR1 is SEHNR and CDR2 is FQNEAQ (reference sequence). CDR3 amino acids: CASSLEGRELFF. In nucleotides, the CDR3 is TGTGCCAGCAGCTTAGAAGGCCGGGAGCTGTTTTTT.

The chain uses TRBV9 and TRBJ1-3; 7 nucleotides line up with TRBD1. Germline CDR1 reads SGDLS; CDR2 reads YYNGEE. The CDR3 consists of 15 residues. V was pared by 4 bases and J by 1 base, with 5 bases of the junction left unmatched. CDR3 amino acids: CASSLRQGSGNTIYF. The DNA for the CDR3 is TGTGCCAGCAGCTTACGACAGGGTTCTGGAAACACCATATATTTT.

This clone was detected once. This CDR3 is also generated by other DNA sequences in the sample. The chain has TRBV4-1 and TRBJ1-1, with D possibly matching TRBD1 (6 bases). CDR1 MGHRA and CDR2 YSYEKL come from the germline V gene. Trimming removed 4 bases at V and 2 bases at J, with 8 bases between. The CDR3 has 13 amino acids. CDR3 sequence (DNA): TGCGCCAGCAGCCCACAGGGCAACACTGAAGCTTTCTTT. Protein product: CASSPQGNTEAFF.

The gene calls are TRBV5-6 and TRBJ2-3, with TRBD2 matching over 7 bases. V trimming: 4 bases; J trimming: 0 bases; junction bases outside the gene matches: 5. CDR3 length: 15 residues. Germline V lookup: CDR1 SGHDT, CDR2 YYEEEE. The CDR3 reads CASSHSGSSTDTQYF. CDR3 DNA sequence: TGTGCCAGCAGCCATAGCGGGTCCAGCACAGATACGCAGTATTTT.

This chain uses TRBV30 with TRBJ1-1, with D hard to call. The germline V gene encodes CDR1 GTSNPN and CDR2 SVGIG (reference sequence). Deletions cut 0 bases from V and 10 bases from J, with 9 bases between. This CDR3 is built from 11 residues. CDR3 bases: TGTGCCTGGAGTGTAGGACCCGGAGCTTTCTTT. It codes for CAWSVGPGAFF. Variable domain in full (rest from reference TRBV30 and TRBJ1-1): SQTIHQWPATLVQPVGSPLSLECTVEGTSNPNLYWYRQAAGRGLQLLFYSVGIGQISSEVPQNLSASRPQDRQFILSSKKLLLSDSGFYLCAWSVGPGAFFGQGTRLTVV.

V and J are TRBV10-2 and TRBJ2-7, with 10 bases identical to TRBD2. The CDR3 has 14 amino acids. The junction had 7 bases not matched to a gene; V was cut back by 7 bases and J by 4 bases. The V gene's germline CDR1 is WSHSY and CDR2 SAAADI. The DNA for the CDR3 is TGCGCCAGCAACCAAGCGGGGGGGCCGTACGAGCAGTACTTC. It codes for CASNQAGGPYEQYF.

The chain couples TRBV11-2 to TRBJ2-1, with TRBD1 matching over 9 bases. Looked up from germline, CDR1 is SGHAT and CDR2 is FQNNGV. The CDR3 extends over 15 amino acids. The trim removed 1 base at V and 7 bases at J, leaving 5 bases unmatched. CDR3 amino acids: CASSLVGTGSNEQFF. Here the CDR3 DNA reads TGTGCCAGCAGCTTAGTCGGGACAGGGTCAAATGAGCAGTTCTTC.

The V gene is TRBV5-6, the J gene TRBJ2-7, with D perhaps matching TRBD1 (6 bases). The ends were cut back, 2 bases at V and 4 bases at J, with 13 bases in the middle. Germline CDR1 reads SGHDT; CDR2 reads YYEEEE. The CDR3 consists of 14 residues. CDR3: CASSFPTGSYEQYF. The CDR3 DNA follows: TGTGCCAGCAGCTTCCCGACAGGTAGTTACGAGCAGTACTTC.

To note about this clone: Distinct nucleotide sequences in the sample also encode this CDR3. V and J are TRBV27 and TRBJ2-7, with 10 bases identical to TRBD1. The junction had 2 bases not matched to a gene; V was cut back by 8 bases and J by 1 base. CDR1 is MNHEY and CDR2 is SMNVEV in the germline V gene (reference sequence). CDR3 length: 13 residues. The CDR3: CASRTGGSYEQYF. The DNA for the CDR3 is TGTGCCAGCCGGACAGGGGGTTCCTACGAGCAGTACTTC.

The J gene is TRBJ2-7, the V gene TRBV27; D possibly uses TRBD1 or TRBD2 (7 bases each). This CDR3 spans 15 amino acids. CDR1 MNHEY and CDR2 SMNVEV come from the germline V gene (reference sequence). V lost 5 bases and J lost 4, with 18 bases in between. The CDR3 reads CASSTWGGQIYEQYF. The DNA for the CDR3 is TGTGCCAGCAGTACCTGGGGGGGACAGATATACGAGCAGTACTTC.

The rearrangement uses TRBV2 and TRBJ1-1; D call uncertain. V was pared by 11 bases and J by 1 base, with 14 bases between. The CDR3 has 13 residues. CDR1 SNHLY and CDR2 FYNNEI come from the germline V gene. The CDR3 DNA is TGTGCCTGTAAGATAGGATCGAACACTGAAGCTTTCTTT. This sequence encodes CACKIGSNTEAFF. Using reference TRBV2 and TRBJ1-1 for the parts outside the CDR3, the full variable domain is EPEVTQTPSHQVTQMGQEVILRCVPISNHLYFYWYRQILGQKVEFLVSFYNNEISEKSEIFDDQFSVERPDGSNFTLKIRSTKLEDSAMYFCACKIGSNTEAFFGQGTRLTVV.

The CDR3 here is CASSLAGLQGTEAFF. Here the CDR3 DNA reads TGTGCCAGCAGCTTAGCGGGCCTCCAAGGCACTGAAGCTTTCTTT. This chain joins TRBV7-9 and TRBJ1-1; D is ambiguous. Germline V CDR1 and CDR2: SEHNR, FQNEAQ (reference sequence). Trimming left V 0 bases short and J 4 bases short, with 12 bases between. This CDR3 spans 15 amino acids.

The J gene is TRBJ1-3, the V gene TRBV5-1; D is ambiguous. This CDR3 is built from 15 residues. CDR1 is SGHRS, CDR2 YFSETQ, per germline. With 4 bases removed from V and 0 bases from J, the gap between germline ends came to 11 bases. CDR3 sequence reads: CASSPFDDSGNTIYF. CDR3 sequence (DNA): TGCGCCAGCAGCCCTTTTGACGACTCTGGAAACACCATATATTTT.